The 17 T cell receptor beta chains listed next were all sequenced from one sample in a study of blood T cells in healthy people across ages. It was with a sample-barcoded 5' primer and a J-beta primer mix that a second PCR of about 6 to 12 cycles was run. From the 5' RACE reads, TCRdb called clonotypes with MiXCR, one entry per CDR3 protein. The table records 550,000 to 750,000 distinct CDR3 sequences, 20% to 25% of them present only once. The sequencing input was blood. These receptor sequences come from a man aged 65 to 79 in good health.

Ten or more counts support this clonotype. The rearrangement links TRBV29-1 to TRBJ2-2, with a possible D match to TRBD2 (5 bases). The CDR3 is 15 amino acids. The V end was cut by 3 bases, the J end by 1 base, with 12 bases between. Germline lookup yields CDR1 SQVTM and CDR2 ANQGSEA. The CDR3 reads CSVDSGGKNTGELFF. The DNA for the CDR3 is TGCAGCGTTGATTCCGGAGGCAAGAACACCGGGGAGCTGTTTTTT.

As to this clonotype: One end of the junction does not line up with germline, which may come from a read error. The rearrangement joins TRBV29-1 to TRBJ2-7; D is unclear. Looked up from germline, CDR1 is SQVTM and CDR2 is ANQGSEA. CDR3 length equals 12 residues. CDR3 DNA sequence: TGCAGCGTCGCCACTTTCTCCTATGAGCAGTACTTC. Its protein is CSVATFSYEQYF.

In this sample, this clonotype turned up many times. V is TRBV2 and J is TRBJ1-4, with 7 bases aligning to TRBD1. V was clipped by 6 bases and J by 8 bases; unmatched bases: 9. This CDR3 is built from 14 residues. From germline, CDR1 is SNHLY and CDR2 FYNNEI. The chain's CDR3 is CASSYRGRGEKLFF. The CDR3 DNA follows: TGTGCCAGCAGCTACAGGGGACGAGGAGAAAAACTGTTTTTT.

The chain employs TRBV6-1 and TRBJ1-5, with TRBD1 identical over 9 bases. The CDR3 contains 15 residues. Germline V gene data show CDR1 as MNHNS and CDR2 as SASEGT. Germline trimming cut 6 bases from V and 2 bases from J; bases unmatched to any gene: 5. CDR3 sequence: CASRTDRGGNQPQHF. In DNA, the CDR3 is TGTGCCAGCAGGACCGACAGGGGGGGCAATCAGCCCCAGCATTTT.

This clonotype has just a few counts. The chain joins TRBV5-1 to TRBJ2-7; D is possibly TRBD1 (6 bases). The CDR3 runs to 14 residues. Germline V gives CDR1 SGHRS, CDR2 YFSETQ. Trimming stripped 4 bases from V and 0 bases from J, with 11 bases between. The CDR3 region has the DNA TGCGCCAGCAGCCCACAGGGCGGCTCCTACGAGCAGTACTTC. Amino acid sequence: CASSPQGGSYEQYF.

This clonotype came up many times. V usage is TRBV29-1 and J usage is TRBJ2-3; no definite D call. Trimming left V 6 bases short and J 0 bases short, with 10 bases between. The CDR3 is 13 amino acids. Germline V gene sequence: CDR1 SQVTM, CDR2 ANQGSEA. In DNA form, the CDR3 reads TGCAGCGTCCCAGCCCCTAGCACAGATACGCAGTATTTT. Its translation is CSVPAPSTDTQYF.

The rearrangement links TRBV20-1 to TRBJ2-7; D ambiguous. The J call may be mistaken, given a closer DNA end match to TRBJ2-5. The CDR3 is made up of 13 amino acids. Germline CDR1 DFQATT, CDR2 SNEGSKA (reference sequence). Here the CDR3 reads CSASSLWQETQYF. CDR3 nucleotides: TGCAGTGCTAGCAGCCTGTGGCAAGAGACCCAGTACTTC.

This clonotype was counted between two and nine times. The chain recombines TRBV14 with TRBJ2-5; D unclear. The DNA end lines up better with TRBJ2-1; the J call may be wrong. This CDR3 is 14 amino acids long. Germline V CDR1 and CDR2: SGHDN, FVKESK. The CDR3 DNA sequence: TGTGCCAGCAGCCAATCCGGACCGTGGAATGAGCAGTTCTTC. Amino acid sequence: CASSQSGPWNEQFF.

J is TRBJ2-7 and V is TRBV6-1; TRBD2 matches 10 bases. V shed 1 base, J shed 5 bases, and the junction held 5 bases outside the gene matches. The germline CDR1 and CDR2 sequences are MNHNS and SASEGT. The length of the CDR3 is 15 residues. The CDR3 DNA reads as TGTGCCAGCAGTGAAGGGCTAGCGGGAGCAAACGAGCAGTACTTC. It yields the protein CASSEGLAGANEQYF.

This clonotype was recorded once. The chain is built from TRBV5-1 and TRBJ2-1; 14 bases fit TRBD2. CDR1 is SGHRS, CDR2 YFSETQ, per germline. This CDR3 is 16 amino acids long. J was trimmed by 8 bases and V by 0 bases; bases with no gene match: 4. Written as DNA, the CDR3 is TGCGCCAGCAGCTTGGCGGGGACTAGCGGGAGTTATGAGCAGTTCTTC. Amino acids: CASSLAGTSGSYEQFF.

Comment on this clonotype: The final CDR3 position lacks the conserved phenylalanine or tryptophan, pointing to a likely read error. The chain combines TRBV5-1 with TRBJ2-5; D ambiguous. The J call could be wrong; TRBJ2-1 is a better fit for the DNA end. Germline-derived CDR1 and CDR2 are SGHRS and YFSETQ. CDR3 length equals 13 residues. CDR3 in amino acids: CASSLYGSQEQFL. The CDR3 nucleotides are TGCGCCAGCAGCTTGTATGGTAGCCAGGAGCAGTTCCTC.

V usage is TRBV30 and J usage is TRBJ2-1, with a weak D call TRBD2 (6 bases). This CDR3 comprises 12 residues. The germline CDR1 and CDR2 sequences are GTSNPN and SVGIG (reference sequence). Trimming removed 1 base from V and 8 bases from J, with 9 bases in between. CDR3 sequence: CAWSAWGDEQFF. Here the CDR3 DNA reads TGTGCCTGGAGTGCATGGGGGGATGAGCAGTTCTTC.

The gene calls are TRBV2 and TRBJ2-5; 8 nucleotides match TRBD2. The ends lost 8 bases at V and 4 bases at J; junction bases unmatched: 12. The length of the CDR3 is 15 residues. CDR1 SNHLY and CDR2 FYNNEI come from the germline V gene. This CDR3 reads CASELRGLVSETQYF. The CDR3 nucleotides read TGTGCCAGCGAATTAAGGGGACTAGTCTCAGAGACCCAGTACTTC.

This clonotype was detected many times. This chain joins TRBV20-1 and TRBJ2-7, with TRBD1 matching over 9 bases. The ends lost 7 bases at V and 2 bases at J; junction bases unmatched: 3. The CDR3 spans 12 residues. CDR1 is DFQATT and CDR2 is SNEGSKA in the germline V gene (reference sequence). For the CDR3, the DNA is TGCAGTGGGAGGACAGGGGCCTACGAGCAGTACTTC. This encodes CSGRTGAYEQYF.

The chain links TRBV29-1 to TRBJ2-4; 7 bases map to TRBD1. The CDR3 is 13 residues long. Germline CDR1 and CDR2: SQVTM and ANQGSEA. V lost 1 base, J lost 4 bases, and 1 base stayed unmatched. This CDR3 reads CSVEGQGKNIQYF. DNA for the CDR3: TGCAGCGTTGAAGGACAGGGAAAAAACATTCAGTACTTC.

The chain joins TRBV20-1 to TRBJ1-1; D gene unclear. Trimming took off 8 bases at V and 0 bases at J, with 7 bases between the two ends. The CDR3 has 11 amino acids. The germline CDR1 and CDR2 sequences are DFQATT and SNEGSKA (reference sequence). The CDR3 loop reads CSTDLNTEAFF. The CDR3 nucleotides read TGCAGTACTGACTTGAACACTGAAGCTTTCTTT.

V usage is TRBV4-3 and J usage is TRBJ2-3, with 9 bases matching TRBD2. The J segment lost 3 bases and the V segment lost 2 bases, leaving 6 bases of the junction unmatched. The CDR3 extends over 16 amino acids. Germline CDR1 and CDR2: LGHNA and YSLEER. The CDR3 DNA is TGCGCCAGCAGCCAATACTTAGCGGGGGCTACAGATACGCAGTATTTT. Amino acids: CASSQYLAGATDTQYF.